This T cell receptor (beta chain) appears in the sequencing data of a study of shared clonotypes between healthy human individuals. Study-wide background: Two women and a few men aged 18 to 49 made up the donors.

Every subset had its genomic DNA shared out evenly among several immunoSEQ plates. It was on ten immunoSEQ deep assay plates that unsorted PBMC DNA was sequenced. Repertoires were generated with immunoSEQ multiplex PCR, while TCRdb's copy carries only in-frame clones and drops some. The sample shows 400,000 to 600,000 clones, 60% to 80% of them seen only once. This clone came up a few times. The CDR3 contains 15 residues. Losses at the gene ends were 11 bases for V and 2 bases for J; bases not matched to a gene: 12. Germline assignment: CDR1 ENHRY and CDR2 SYGVKD. The specimen was PBMCs. This clonotype was obtained from a woman aged 40 to 55 in good health. Some clones in this sample may be carry-over from other donors' samples. The chain employs TRBV10-3 and TRBJ2-7; 10 nucleotides agree with TRBD1. The CDR3: CAARSGTGETYEQYF. The CDR3 DNA sequence: TGTGCCGCGCGGTCCGGGACAGGGGAAACCTACGAGCAGTACTTC.